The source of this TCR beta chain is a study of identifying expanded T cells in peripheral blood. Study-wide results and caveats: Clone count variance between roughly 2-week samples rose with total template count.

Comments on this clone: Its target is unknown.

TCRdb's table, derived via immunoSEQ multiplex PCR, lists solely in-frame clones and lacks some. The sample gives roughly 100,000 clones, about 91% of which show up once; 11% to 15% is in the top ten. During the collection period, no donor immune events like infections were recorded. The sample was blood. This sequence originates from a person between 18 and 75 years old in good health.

CDR3 bases: TGTGCCAGCAGTCGTAGCGGGGGGTCCTACAATGAGCAGTTCTTC. Protein product: CASSRSGGSYNEQFF. The rearrangement uses TRBV7-8 and TRBJ2-1; TRBD2 matches 10 bases. V was clipped by 6 bases and J by 1 base; unmatched bases: 3. Per the germline V gene, CDR1 is SGHVS and CDR2 is FQNEAQ. There are 15 residues in the CDR3.